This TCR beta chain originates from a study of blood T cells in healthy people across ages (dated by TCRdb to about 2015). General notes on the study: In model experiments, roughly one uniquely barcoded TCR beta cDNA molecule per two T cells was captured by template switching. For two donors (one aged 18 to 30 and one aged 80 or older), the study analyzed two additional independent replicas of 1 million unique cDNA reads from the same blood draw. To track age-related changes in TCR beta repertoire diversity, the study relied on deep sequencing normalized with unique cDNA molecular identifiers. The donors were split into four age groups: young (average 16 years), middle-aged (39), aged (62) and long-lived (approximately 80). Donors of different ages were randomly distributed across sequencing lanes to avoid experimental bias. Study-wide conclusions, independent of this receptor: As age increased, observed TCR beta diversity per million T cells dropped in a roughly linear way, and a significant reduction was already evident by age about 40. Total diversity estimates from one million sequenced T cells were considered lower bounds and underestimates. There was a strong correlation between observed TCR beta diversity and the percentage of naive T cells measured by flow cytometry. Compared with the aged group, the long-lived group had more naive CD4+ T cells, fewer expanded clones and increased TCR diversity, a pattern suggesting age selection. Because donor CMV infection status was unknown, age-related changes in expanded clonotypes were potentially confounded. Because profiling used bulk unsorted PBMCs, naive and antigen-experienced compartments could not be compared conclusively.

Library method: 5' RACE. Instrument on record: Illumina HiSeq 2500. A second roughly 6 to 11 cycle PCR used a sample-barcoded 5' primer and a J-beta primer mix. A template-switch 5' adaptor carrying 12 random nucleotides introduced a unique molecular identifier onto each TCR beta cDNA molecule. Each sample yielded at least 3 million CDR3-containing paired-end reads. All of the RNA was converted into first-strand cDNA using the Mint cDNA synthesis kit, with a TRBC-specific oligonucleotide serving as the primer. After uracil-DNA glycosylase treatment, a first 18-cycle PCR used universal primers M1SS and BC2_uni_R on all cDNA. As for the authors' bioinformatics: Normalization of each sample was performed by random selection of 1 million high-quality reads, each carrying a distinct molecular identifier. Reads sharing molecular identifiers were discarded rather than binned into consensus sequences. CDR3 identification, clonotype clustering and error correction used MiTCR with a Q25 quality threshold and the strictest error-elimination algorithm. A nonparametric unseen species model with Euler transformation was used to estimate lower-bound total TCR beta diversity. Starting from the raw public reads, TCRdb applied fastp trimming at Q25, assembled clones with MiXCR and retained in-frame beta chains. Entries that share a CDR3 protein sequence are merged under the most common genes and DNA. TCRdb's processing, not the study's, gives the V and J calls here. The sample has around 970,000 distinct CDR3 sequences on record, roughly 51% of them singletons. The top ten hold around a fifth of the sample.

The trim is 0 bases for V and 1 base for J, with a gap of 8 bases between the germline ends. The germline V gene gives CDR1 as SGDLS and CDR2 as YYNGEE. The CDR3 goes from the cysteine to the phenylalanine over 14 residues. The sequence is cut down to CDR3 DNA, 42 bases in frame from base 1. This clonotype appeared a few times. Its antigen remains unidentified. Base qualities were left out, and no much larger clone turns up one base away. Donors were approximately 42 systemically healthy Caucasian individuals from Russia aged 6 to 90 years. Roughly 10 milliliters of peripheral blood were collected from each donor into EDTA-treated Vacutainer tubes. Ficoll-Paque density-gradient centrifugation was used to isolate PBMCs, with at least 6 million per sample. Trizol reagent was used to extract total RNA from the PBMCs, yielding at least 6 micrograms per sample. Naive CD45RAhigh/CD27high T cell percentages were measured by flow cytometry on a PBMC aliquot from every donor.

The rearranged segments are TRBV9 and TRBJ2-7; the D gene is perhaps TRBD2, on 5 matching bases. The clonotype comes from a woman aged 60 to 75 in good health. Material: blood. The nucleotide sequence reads TGTGCCAGCAGCGTAGGACGGGGATCCTACGAGCAGTACTTC. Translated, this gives CASSVGRGSYEQYF.